This T cell receptor beta chain was identified in a study of blood T cells in healthy people across ages. PCR was performed a second time for roughly 7 to 11 cycles using a sample-barcoded 5' primer and a J-beta primer mix. Every single cDNA molecule received a tag from a template-switch adaptor with 12 random nucleotides. TCRdb analysed the 5' RACE reads with MiXCR anew, one entry per CDR3 protein. This sample has some 670,000 distinct CDR3 sequences, with about 50% found just once. This clonotype is a singleton in its sample. Its target is unknown. Possible read error: a much larger clone is one base away. Healthy Caucasians from Russia aged 6 to 90 served as donors. Investigators took about 10 milliliters of peripheral blood from every donor. The study's findings and limits: When one million T cells were used, diversity estimates were thought to be underestimates.

V shed 3 bases and J shed 7 bases, with 19 bases lying between them. The germline V gene encodes CDR1 DFQATT and CDR2 SNEGSKA (reference sequence). CDR3 size: 14 residues. Sequencing was done on a sample of blood. This TCR derives from a woman older than 75 in good health. V and J are TRBV20-1 and TRBJ2-7, with D possibly matching TRBD2 (6 bases). The CDR3 bases are TGCAGTGCTAGGGGGAGGCTCTCCTACAATGAGCAGTACTTC. Translation gives CSARGRLSYNEQYF.